The next 11 T cell receptor beta chains were all read from a single sample in a study of blood T cell repertoires in COVID-19 (dated by TCRdb to about 2020). Receptor amplification or capture employed the immunoSEQ multiplex PCR assay. Imported from immuneACCESS, the table was reduced by TCRdb to in-frame sequences with V and J called. These copies leave out some clones; in studies compared against another copy, an unresolved V gene accounts for under half, and the cause of the remainder is not known. The sample data list over 200,000 clones, and around 88% of these were observed just once. The ten largest clones take up roughly 2.5% of the sample. The sample taken for sequencing was PBMCs or T cells enriched from blood (not recorded which). Receptors were obtained from a woman aged 40 to 50 with acute COVID-19.

The V call is TRBV18, the J call TRBJ1-2, with 7 bases lining up with TRBD1. The V segment lost 2 bases and the J segment 6 bases; nucleotides outside the gene matches: 6. Germline values: CDR1 KGHSH, CDR2 LQKENI. The CDR3 runs 14 residues. The CDR3 DNA sequence: TGTGCCAGCTCACCATCTCGGCAGGGGGATGGCTACACCTTC. Its protein product is CASSPSRQGDGYTF. The full variable domain, rest sourced from reference TRBV18 and TRBJ1-2, is NAGVMQNPRHLVRRRGQEARLRCSPMKGHSHVYWYRQLPEEGLKFMVYLQKENIIDESGMPKERFSAEFPKEGPSILRIQQVVRGDSAAYFCASSPSRQGDGYTFGSGTRLTVV.

This chain joins TRBV11-3 and TRBJ2-7, with TRBD2 matching 14 bases. With 5 bases clipped from V and 4 bases from J, the junction kept 4 bases outside the gene matches. Germline-derived CDR1 and CDR2 are SGHNT and YENEEA. This CDR3 is 15 amino acids long. The CDR3 reads CASSQGLAGVYEQYV. The CDR3 DNA follows: TGTGCCAGCAGCCAGGGACTAGCGGGAGTGTACGAGCAGTACGTC.

V gene TRBV5-6 combines with J gene TRBJ2-7; D perhaps matches TRBD1 (5 bases). This CDR3 has 16 amino acids. The V and J ends lost 0 bases and 3 bases respectively, with 16 bases between them. The germline gives CDR1 SGHDT, CDR2 YYEEEE. The DNA of the CDR3 is TGTGCCAGCAGCTTGGGTTCCGTGACAGCAATCTACGAGCAGTACGTC. Residues: CASSLGSVTAIYEQYV.

This chain links TRBV5-1 with TRBJ2-3; TRBD2 agrees at 15 bases. Per germline, CDR1 SGHRS and CDR2 YFSETQ. The CDR3 has 17 residues. V shed 4 bases and J 5 bases; nucleotides not matched to a gene: 8. The DNA for the CDR3 is TGCGCCAGCAGCCGCGGACTAGCGGGAGGGCCTAGAGATACGCAGTATTTT. Translating it yields CASSRGLAGGPRDTQYF.

V gene TRBV21-1 combines with J gene TRBJ2-7; the D call in the table, TRBD2, was not verified against the DNA. TRBV21-1 has pseudogene status. The CDR3 is 14 amino acids. For the CDR3, the DNA is TGTGCCAGCAGCAAAGGTGCCGGTTCCTACGAGCAGTACGTC. It is translated as CASSKGAGSYEQYV.

This chain connects TRBV2 to TRBJ1-5; weak D call: TRBD1 (6 bases). Germline CDR1 reads SNHLY; CDR2 reads FYNNEI. Trimming took 7 bases from V and 2 from J, leaving 12 bases between them. This CDR3 is built from 14 residues. The CDR3 region is CASKGGSGNQPQHF. As DNA, the CDR3 is TGTGCCAGCAAGGGGGGGTCGGGCAATCAGCCCCAGCATTTT. Combining the CDR3 with reference TRBV2 and TRBJ1-5 gives the whole variable domain EPEVTQTPSHQVTQMGQEVILRCVPISNHLYFYWYRQILGQKVEFLVSFYNNEISEKSEIFDDQFSVERPDGSNFTLKIRSTKLEDSAMYFCASKGGSGNQPQHFGDGTRLSIL.

CDR3: CASSPFTSGLQYF. In DNA form, the CDR3 reads TGTGCCAGCAGCCCATTTACTAGCGGTCTTCAGTACTTC. V is TRBV12-3 or TRBV12-4 and J is TRBJ2-4; 8 positions agree with TRBD2. Unmatched junction bases numbered 9, after V lost 6 bases and J lost 11 bases. This CDR3 comprises 13 residues.

The chain combines TRBV7-2 with TRBJ2-7; 8 bases agree with TRBD2. The CDR3 length is 15 residues. Germline CDR1 and CDR2: SGHTA and FQGNSA. The V segment lost 3 bases and the J segment 1 base; nucleotides outside the gene matches: 5. This chain's CDR3 is CASSFTSGPSYEQYV. DNA of the CDR3: TGTGCCAGCAGCTTCACTAGCGGACCTTCCTACGAGCAGTACGTC.

The chain joins TRBV29-1 to TRBJ1-2; weak D call: TRBD1 (5 bases). From germline, CDR1 is SQVTM and CDR2 ANQGSEA. Trimming pared 6 bases from V and 8 bases from J, leaving 19 bases between. The CDR3 sequence is 13 residues long. Written as DNA, the CDR3 is TGCAGCGTGGTCCAGGGAAGGATAGGCGGCTACACCTTC. Translating it yields CSVVQGRIGGYTF.

The rearrangement joins TRBV5-1 to TRBJ1-6; D call uncertain. V lost 4 bases and J 8 bases, leaving 13 bases between the germline ends. CDR1 and CDR2 from the germline V gene are SGHRS and YFSETQ. This CDR3 is 14 amino acids long. The CDR3, as DNA: TGCGCCAGCAGCCGGGAGCAGAGTGATTCACCCCTCCACTTT. Translation gives CASSREQSDSPLHF.

Points on this clone: Distinct nucleotide sequences in the sample also encode this CDR3. The V and J genes are TRBV5-1 and TRBJ2-7; D perhaps matches TRBD2 (5 bases). The germline CDR1 and CDR2 sequences are SGHRS and YFSETQ. The CDR3 length is 15 residues. Trimming left V 0 bases short and J 1 base short, with 11 bases between. The CDR3 here is CASSLDPGVSYEQYF. The CDR3 DNA follows: TGCGCCAGCAGCTTGGACCCCGGGGTTTCCTACGAGCAGTACTTC.